This T cell receptor beta chain derives from a study of blood T cell repertoires in COVID-19. Overall study context: Samples representing acute and convalescent COVID-19 were sourced from the United States, Italy and Spain.

Measured with immunoSEQ multiplex PCR; TCRdb has only the in-frame clones, and not every one. The table shows roughly 130,000 clones, with around nine tenths occurring only once. The germline CDR1 and CDR2 sequences are KGHSH and LQKENI. The CDR3 extends over 14 amino acids. V gave up 6 bases and J gave up 3 bases; unmatched junction bases: 7. The clonotype originates from a man aged 55 to 70 with COVID-19, enrolled during active disease. Sequenced: peripheral blood. V is TRBV18 and J is TRBJ2-7; 8 nucleotides agree with TRBD1. The CDR3 DNA reads as TGTGCCAGCTCCGACGACAGGGGCGGCTACGAGCAGTACTTC. Amino acid sequence: CASSDDRGGYEQYF.